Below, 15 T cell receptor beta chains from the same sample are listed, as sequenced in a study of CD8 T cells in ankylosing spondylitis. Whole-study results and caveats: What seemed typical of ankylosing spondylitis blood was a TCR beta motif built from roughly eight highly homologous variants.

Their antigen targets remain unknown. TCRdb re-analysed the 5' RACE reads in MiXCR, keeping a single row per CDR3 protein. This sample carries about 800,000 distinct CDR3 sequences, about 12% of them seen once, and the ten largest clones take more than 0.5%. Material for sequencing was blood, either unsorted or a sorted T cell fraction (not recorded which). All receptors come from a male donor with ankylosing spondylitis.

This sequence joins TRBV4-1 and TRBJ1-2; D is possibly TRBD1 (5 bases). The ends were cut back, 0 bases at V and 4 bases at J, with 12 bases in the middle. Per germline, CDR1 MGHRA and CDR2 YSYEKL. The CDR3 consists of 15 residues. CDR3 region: CASSQDSGRAYGYTF. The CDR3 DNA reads TGCGCCAGCAGCCAAGATTCAGGGCGGGCCTATGGCTACACCTTC.

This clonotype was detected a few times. The CDR3 DNA reads as TGTGCCAGCAGCCAAGATAGGTGGCTACCCCGGTGGAATGAGCAGTTCTTC. Its protein is CASSQDRWLPRWNEQFF. The gene calls are TRBV4-2 and TRBJ2-1; no definite D call. The germline CDR1 and CDR2 sequences are LGHNA and YNFKEQ. Deletions cut 0 bases from V and 7 bases from J, with 19 bases between. The CDR3 covers 17 residues.

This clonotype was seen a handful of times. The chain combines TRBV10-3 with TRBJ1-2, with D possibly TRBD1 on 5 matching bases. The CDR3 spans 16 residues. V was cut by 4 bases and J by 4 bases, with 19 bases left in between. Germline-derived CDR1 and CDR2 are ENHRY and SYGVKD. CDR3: CAISGSQERTSYGYTF. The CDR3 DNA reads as TGTGCCATCAGTGGGTCACAGGAGCGCACTTCCTATGGCTACACCTTC.

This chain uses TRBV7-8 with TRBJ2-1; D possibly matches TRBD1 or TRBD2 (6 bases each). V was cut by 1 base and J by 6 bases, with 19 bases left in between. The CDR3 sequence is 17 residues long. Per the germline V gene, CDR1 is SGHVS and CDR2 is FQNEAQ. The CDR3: CASSLVRGDLGANEQFF. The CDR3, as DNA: TGTGCCAGCAGCTTAGTTCGCGGGGACTTGGGGGCCAATGAGCAGTTCTTC.

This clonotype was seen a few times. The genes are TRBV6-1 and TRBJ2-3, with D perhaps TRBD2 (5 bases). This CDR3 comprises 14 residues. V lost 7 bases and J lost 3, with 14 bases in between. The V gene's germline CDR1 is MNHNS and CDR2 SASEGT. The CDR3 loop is CASKRGPGTDTQYF. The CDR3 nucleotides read TGTGCCAGCAAGAGAGGGCCGGGGACAGATACGCAGTATTTT.

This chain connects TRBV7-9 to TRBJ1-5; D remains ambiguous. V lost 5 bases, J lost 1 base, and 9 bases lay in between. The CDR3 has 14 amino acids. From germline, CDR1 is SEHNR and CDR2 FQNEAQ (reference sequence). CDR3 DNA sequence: TGTGCCAGCAGCCGAATCGGGAGCAATCAGCCCCAGCATTTT. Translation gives CASSRIGSNQPQHF.

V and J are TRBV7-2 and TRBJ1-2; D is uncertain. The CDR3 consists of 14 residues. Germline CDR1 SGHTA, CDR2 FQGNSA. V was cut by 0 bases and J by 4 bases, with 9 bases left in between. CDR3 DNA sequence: TGTGCCAGCAGCTTAGCGCTCCAGAGCTATGGCTACACCTTC. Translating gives CASSLALQSYGYTF.

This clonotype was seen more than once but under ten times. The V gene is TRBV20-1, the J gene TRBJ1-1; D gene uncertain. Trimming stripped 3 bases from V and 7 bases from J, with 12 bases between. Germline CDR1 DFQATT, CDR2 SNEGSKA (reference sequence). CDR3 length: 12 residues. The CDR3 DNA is TGCAGTGCTAGTGACGCGGGAGGTGAAGCTTTCTTT. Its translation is CSASDAGGEAFF.

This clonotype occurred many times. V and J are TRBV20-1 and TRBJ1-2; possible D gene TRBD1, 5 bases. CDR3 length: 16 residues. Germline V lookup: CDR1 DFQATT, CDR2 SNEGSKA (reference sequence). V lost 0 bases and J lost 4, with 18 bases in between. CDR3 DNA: TGCAGTGCTAGAGATAGGTGGAGGGGATTAGGCTATGGCTACACCTTC. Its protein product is CSARDRWRGLGYGYTF.

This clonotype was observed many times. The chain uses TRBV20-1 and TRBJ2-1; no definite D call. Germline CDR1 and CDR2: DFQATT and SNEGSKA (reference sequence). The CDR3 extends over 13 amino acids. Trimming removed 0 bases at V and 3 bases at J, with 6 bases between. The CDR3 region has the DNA TGCAGTGCTAGAGATAGCTTCTACAATGAGCAGTTCTTC. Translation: CSARDSFYNEQFF.

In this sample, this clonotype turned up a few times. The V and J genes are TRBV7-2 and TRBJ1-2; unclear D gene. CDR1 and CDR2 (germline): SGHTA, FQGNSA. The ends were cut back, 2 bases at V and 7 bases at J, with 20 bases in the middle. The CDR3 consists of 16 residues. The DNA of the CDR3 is TGTGCCAGCAGCTTAAGTAGTACAGCATGGGTCCTTGGCTACACCTTC. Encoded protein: CASSLSSTAWVLGYTF. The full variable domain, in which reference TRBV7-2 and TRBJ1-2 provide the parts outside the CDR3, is GAGVSQSPSNKVTEKGKDVELRCDPISGHTALYWYRQSLGQGLEFLIYFQGNSAPDKSGLPSDRFSAERTGGSVSTLTIQRTQQEDSAVYLCASSLSSTAWVLGYTFGSGTRLTVV.

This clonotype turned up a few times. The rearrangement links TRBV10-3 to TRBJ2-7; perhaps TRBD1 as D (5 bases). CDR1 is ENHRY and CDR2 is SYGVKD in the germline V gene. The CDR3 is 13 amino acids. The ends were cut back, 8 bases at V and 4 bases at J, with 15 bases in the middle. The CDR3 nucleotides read TGTGCCATCTCAGGGCAGGTTTGGTACGAGCAGTACTTC. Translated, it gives CAISGQVWYEQYF.

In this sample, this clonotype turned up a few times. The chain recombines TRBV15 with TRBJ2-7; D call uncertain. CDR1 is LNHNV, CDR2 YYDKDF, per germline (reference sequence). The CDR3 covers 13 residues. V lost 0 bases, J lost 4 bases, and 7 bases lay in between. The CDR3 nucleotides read TGTGCCACCAGCAGAGATGCATGGTACGAGCAGTACTTC. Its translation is CATSRDAWYEQYF.

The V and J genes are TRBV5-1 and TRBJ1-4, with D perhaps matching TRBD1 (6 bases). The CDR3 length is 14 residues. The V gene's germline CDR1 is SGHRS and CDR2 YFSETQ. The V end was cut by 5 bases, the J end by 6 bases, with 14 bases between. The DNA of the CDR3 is TGCGCCAGCAGACCGGGACAATTGGATGAAAAACTGTTTTTT. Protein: CASRPGQLDEKLFF.

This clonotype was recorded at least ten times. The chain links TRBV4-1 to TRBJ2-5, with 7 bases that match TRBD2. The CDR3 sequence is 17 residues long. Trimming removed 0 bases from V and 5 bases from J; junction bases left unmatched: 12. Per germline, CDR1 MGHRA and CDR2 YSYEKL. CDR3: CASSQDLLAGVGETQYF. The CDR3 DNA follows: TGCGCCAGCAGCCAAGACCTATTGGCGGGAGTAGGGGAGACCCAGTACTTC.